The present T cell receptor (beta chain) was sequenced within a study of blood T cell repertoires in COVID-19. Study-level information: Researchers got acute and convalescent COVID-19 samples from the United States, Italy and Spain. The analysed material was cDNA or gDNA that came from T cells, B-cell-depleted T cells, or PBMCs.

Original processing notes: The authors estimated nucleated cell counts from reference gene primer amplification. TCRdb's table, derived via immunoSEQ multiplex PCR, lists solely in-frame clones and lacks some. V, J and clone size are those of that table, while D and trimming were read from the DNA. The repertoire holds about 140,000 clones, with roughly four fifths as singletons. CDR1 LNHDA and CDR2 SQIVND come from the germline V gene (reference sequence). Trimming cost V 5 bases and J 4 bases; bases outside gene matches: 0. This CDR3 comprises 14 residues. The chain combines TRBV19 with TRBJ2-2; 11 nucleotides match TRBD1. The sequencing input was peripheral blood. This clonotype originated in a woman older than 75 with acute or convalescent COVID-19. The CDR3: CASSGTGGTGELFF. CDR3 sequence (DNA): TGTGCCAGTAGTGGGACAGGGGGCACCGGGGAGCTGTTTTTT.